The clone carrying this TCR beta chain is deemed medium-sized by its frequency. The antigen is undetermined. TRB was amplified by touch-down multiplex PCR, primer pools A and B combined. TCRdb reprocessed the multiplex PCR reads; each CDR3 protein has one entry and no DNA is given. The sample's table shows 6,000 to 8,000 distinct CDR3 sequences. The CDR3 totals 18 residues. Germline V gene sequence: CDR1 MNHEY, CDR2 SVGAGI. The source of the sample is a study of T cell clusters in autoimmune cytopenias. As for the study in general: The median distinct TRB clonotype count was around 2,400 per sample, from a median approximately 52,000 reads.

Study-level findings and limits: Primary autoimmune cytopenia patients appeared to lack physiological T cell clusters present in healthy donors. TRB repertoire shifts in secondary cytopenia and chronic lymphocytic leukemia mostly reflected lymphoma, not autoimmunity. The T cell clusters were defined only in silico, without experimental functional validation.

Each sample's input was approximately 270 ng genomic DNA, approximately 37,500 genome equivalents. The clonotype comes from a human donor with an autoimmune cytopenia or autoimmune hepatitis (not recorded which). Sequenced: peripheral blood. The chain links TRBV6-5 to TRBJ2-6; TCRdb gives TRBD1 as the D gene, but with no DNA this cannot be confirmed. Here the CDR3 reads CASSYSGTGGSGANVLTF.